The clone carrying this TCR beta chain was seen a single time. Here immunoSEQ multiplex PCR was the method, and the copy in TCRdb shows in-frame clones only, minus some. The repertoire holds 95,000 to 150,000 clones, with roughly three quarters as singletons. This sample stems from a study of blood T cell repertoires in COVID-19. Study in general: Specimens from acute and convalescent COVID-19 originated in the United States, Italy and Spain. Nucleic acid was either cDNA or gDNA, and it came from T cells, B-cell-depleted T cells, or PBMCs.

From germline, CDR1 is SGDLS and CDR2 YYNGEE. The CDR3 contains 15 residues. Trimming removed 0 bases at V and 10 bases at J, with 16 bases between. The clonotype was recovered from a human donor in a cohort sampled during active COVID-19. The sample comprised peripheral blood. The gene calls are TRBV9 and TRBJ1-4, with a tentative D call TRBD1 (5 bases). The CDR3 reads CASSVEGAPQGKLFF. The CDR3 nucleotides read TGTGCCAGCAGCGTAGAAGGGGCACCCCAGGGAAAACTGTTTTTT.